This T cell receptor beta chain was recorded in a study of T cell repertoires in aging, cancer and after chemotherapy (dated by TCRdb to between 2019 and 2020). For the study in its entirety: Donors spanned six age groups from 30 or younger to 70 or older, with at least three individuals per group. In the solid tumor group, the paired samples taken before and after chemotherapy came from patients with brain tumors (glioblastoma) who were receiving therapy based on temozolomide. In total, the full dataset held about 8.8 million TCR reads. To look at immunoaging and at how T cells reconstitute after chemotherapy, the study profiled TCR beta repertoires in peripheral blood from both healthy donors and cancer patients. Alongside about 97 healthy donors serving as a reference group, the cohort included some 220 cancer patients, of whom roughly 92 had hematological cancers and more than 110 had solid cancers. Beyond this particular receptor, the publication reports: In both cancer cohorts, the median generation probability rose over the chemotherapy interval, which suggests that the repertoire was reconstituted through rebound thymic output. Compared with age-matched healthy donors, untreated patients with either hematological or solid cancers had significantly lower TCR diversity in the blood along with higher clonality. In healthy donors, the decline in TCR diversity with age was mainly due to loss of richness, whereas in cancer patients loss of evenness also played a role. According to the authors, the repertoire data do not permit conclusions about immunological memory after chemotherapy.

Trimming removed 1 base from V and 9 bases from J, leaving 16 bases between the germline ends. From the cysteine through the phenylalanine, the CDR3 covers 13 amino acids. Only the CDR3 DNA is retained, 39 bases long and in frame from the first base. According to the germline V gene, CDR1 reads SQVTM and CDR2 reads ANQGSEA. Regarding this clonotype: This receptor's antigen is unknown. No qualities accompany the bases; no much larger clone lies one base away.

Multiplex touch-down PCR with a mixed TRB-A/B primer pool was used to amplify rearranged TRB sequences covering the V, D and J segments. Illumina adapters and sample indices were attached to the amplicons through two consecutive PCR reactions run with Phusion HS II polymerase. Amplicons were gel-purified using the NucleoSpin Gel and PCR Clean-up kit and were subsequently checked with Qubit and an Agilent 2100 Bioanalyzer. The libraries were sequenced on an Illumina MiSeq with 600-cycle, single-indexed, paired-end runs. The paper's processing steps were these. MiXCR versions 2.12 and 3.0.5 were used to process the TRB sequences. Each unique CDR3 nucleotide sequence counted as one clone, and only productive sequences with at least two reads were retained. Repertoire metrics included Shannon diversity, evenness, clonality (one minus evenness), and alpha-parameterized diversity profiles from alpha 0 to 5. The IGoR algorithm was used to calculate generation probabilities of clones in the paired pre- and post-chemotherapy samples. TCRdb trimmed the raw reads at Q25, called clones with MiXCR and kept productive beta chains. Each record represents a unique CDR3 protein, reported with the most common genes and DNA among its rows. TCRdb, not the original authors, processed these V and J calls. In this sample the table shows hundreds of distinct CDR3 sequences, about 51% of which occur a single time. 20% of the sample belongs to the ten largest clones.

Instead of sorted cells or RNA, genomic DNA extracted from peripheral blood served as the source for amplifying TCR beta rearrangements. The source of this sequence is a human donor with a solid tumor. Sample: blood. In this chain, TRBV29-1 is recombined with TRBJ2-7; TRBD2 is perhaps the D gene, given 5 matching bases. The CDR3 is CSVEAMGEVVQYF. Here is the DNA: TGCAGCGTTGAAGCGATGGGAGAAGTAGTGCAGTACTTC.